This T cell receptor (beta chain) was recorded in a study of shared clonotypes between healthy human individuals. Study-wide points: It was the few donors that limited the genetic and exposure-history diversity represented.

This clone was observed a handful of times. Its target is not known. The V and J ends lost 10 bases and 1 base respectively, with 12 bases between them. In germline, CDR1 is SEHNR, CDR2 FQNEAQ (reference sequence). The CDR3 loop spans 13 amino acids. Splitting of each subset's genomic DNA was done evenly across several immunoSEQ plates. Original analysis: Because ImmunoSEQ provided only junction sequences with no quality scores, the filtering differed. Assay: immunoSEQ multiplex PCR; the TCRdb copy retains only in-frame clones and omits some. That table furnishes V, J and clone size, whereas the DNA furnished D and trimming. This table holds about 470,000 clones, around 75% found once.

The chain joins TRBV7-9 to TRBJ2-3; possibly TRBD1 for D (6 bases). The receptor comes from a woman between 35 and 50 years old in good health. Some clones in this sample may be carry-over from other donors' samples. Sequencing was done on a sample of PBMCs. DNA for the CDR3: TGTGCCACGGAACCAGGGGGCACAGATACGCAGTATTTT. Translating it yields CATEPGGTDTQYF.